This T cell receptor (beta chain) was profiled in a study of cytomegalovirus exposure and HLA in healthy donors. Primers for the PCR totalled 60 Vbeta and 13 Jbeta. Assay: immunoSEQ multiplex PCR; the TCRdb copy retains only in-frame clones and omits some. The table records around 160,000 clones, approximately 71% of them present only once. Germline V gives CDR1 WNHNN, CDR2 SYGVQD (reference sequence). Trimming cost V 5 bases and J 7 bases; bases outside gene matches: 11. CDR3 size: 15 residues. A remark on this clone: Its antigen is as yet unknown.

Study-wide points: CMV antigen specificity was confirmed in vitro for a few CMV-associated chains. Follow-up analysis found HLA locus-dependent TCR association rates, highest for DRB1 and lowest for HLA-C. The number of N-insertions in an Asian-associated ancestry cluster was reportedly below the roughly 660-donor mean in a later analysis.

This TCR derives from a male donor in good health and CMV-seronegative. Sequenced material: PBMCs. The gene calls are TRBV10-1 and TRBJ1-2, with 9 bases that match TRBD1. Written as DNA, the CDR3 is TGCGCCAGCAGTCCTAGCCGCGGGACAGGGTGTGGCTACACCTTC. It specifies CASSPSRGTGCGYTF.